This T cell receptor beta chain was observed in a study of blood T cell repertoires in COVID-19. The wider study: From T cells, B-cell-depleted T cells, or PBMCs came the material, which was cDNA or gDNA.

As originally analysed: Quantification of nucleated cells was approximated via reference gene primer amplification. TCRdb's table, derived via immunoSEQ multiplex PCR, lists solely in-frame clones and lacks some. V and J calls and clone size are given by that table; D and trimming were obtained from the DNA. Of 200,000 or so clones in the sample, around nine tenths were seen once. Material: peripheral blood. This TCR derives from a woman aged 55 to 70 with acute or convalescent COVID-19.

CDR3 DNA: TGTGCCAGCAGTTTAGGGGGACAGGGGACTGAAGCTTTCTTT. As protein: CASSLGGQGTEAFF. The chain links TRBV6-2 or TRBV6-3 to TRBJ1-1; TRBD1 matches at 10 bases. J was trimmed by 5 bases and V by 4 bases; bases with no gene match: 4. Germline-derived CDR1 and CDR2 are MNHEY and SVGEGT. The CDR3 runs to 14 residues.